This TCR beta chain was identified during a study of T cell changes during pregnancy in multiple sclerosis. The CDR3 consists of 15 residues. Trimming removed 6 bases at V and 1 base at J, with 16 bases between. The germline gives CDR1 MNHEY, CDR2 SMNVEV (reference sequence). Sequenced by immunoSEQ multiplex PCR; TCRdb stores in-frame clones only, minus some. The sample has about 85,000 clones; approximately 90% are singletons. The clonotype comes from a female donor with multiple sclerosis, enrolled in a pregnancy study. The source material was peripheral blood, sampled in the first trimester of pregnancy. The chain recombines TRBV27 with TRBJ2-7; possible D gene TRBD2, 6 bases. The CDR3 spells CASRNSGTGSYEQYF. The DNA of the CDR3 is TGTGCCAGCAGGAACTCCGGGACTGGTTCCTACGAGCAGTACTTC.